What follows are 28 T cell receptor beta chains derived from one specimen sequenced in a study of cytomegalovirus exposure and HLA in healthy donors. Primers for the PCR totalled 60 Vbeta and 13 Jbeta. Only in-frame clones appear in the TCRdb table, and some are missing; sequencing was by immunoSEQ multiplex PCR. The data show 65,000 to 90,000 clones, about 81% seen once. Specimen: PBMCs. The receptors were sampled from a man in his sixties in good health and CMV-seronegative.

This clone was found once. The chain recombines TRBV5-1 with TRBJ2-1, with 10 bases identical to TRBD2. Germline-derived CDR1 and CDR2 are SGHRS and YFSETQ. V lost 3 bases, J lost 4 bases, and 7 bases stayed unmatched. The CDR3 length is 16 residues. CDR3: CASSYLAGAGYNEQFF. As DNA, the CDR3 is TGCGCCAGCAGCTATCTAGCGGGGGCCGGGTACAATGAGCAGTTCTTC. The full variable domain, completed using reference TRBV5-1 and TRBJ2-1, is KAGVTQTPRYLIKTRGQQVTLSCSPISGHRSVSWYQQTPGQGLQFLFEYFSETQRNKGNFPGRFSGRQFSNSRSEMNVSTLELGDSALYLCASSYLAGAGYNEQFFGPGTRLTVL.

CDR3 loop: CASSWDSSYEQYF. The CDR3 DNA sequence: TGTGCCAGCAGCTGGGACAGCTCCTACGAGCAGTACTTC. This chain uses TRBV7-7 with TRBJ2-7; 7 bases map to TRBD1. The junction had 0 bases not matched to a gene; V was cut back by 4 bases and J by 0 bases. The CDR3 contains 13 residues. The germline V gene encodes CDR1 SSHAT and CDR2 FNYEAQ (reference sequence).

This clone was detected a few times. With only one base between it and a far larger clone, this is likely a read error. The chain uses TRBV7-9 and TRBJ1-1, with D perhaps matching TRBD1 (6 bases). Germline V lookup: CDR1 SEHNR, CDR2 FQNEAQ (reference sequence). The CDR3 runs 13 residues. Here the CDR3 reads CSSSWTANTEAFF. The CDR3 coding sequence is TGTTCCAGCAGCTGGACAGCGAACACTGAAGCTTTCTTT.

This clone was counted a few times. The V and J genes are TRBV29-1 and TRBJ1-2; D is possibly TRBD1 (5 bases). Trimming shortened V by 6 bases and J by 4 bases, and 9 bases separated the two germline ends. Germline CDR1 and CDR2: SQVTM and ANQGSEA. The CDR3 length is 11 residues. CDR3 sequence reads: CSVGAGYGYTF. CDR3 in DNA: TGCAGCGTAGGGGCCGGCTATGGCTACACCTTC.

The chain carries TRBV6-6 and TRBJ2-1; 7 nucleotides agree with TRBD2. V lost 6 bases and J lost 7; bases outside the gene matches: 6. Germline CDR1 reads MNHNY; CDR2 reads SVGAGI (reference sequence). The CDR3 length is 13 residues. CDR3 bases: TGTGCCAGCAGCCCCGGGACTAAGAATGAGCAGTTCTTC. Protein product: CASSPGTKNEQFF.

The chain links TRBV19 to TRBJ2-7; D call uncertain. V lost 3 bases, J lost 0 bases, and 6 bases lay in between. This CDR3 is 13 amino acids long. Germline V lookup: CDR1 LNHDA, CDR2 SQIVND (reference sequence). In DNA form, the CDR3 reads TGTGCCAGTAGTATTCCCAACTCCTACGAGCAGTACTTC. Protein product: CASSIPNSYEQYF.

V is TRBV30 and J is TRBJ2-7, with 7 bases lining up with TRBD1. Germline-derived CDR1 and CDR2 are GTSNPN and SVGIG (reference sequence). This CDR3 is 20 amino acids long. The junction had 23 bases not matched to a gene; V was cut back by 0 bases and J by 3 bases. Written as DNA, the CDR3 is TGTGCCTGGAGTGTATTCAAAAACGTAATCACCGGGACAGAGAGCTACGAGCAGTACTTC. This gives the protein CAWSVFKNVITGTESYEQYF.

This chain joins TRBV7-2 and TRBJ1-1; TRBD1 matches at 7 bases. J was trimmed by 4 bases and V by 5 bases; bases with no gene match: 13. This CDR3 contains 16 residues. Germline V gives CDR1 SGHTA, CDR2 FQGNSA. CDR3 in amino acids: CASSEQGWPWSTEAFF. The CDR3 DNA sequence: TGTGCCAGCAGCGAACAGGGGTGGCCATGGAGCACTGAAGCTTTCTTT. Looking up the rest from reference TRBV7-2 and TRBJ1-1 gives the full variable domain: GAGVSQSPSNKVTEKGKDVELRCDPISGHTALYWYRQSLGQGLEFLIYFQGNSAPDKSGLPSDRFSAERTGGSVSTLTIQRTQQEDSAVYLCASSEQGWPWSTEAFFGQGTRLTVV.

The chain is built from TRBV2 and TRBJ1-1; TRBD1 agrees at 7 bases. V was clipped by 6 bases and J by 1 base; unmatched bases: 8. This CDR3 has 15 residues. Germline-derived CDR1 and CDR2 are SNHLY and FYNNEI. The CDR3 reads CASRSRQGPNTEAFF. The CDR3 region has the DNA TGTGCCAGCAGGTCCCGACAGGGCCCGAACACTGAAGCTTTCTTT.

With respect to this clone: Mismatch with germline at one junction end may stem from a read error. The chain has TRBV7-9 and TRBJ2-3, with a possible D match to TRBD2 (6 bases). The CDR3 totals 16 residues. CDR1 and CDR2 (germline): SEHNR, FQNEAQ (reference sequence). The CDR3 is CSSSLVIAEDGDTQYF. The CDR3 region has the DNA TGTTCCAGCAGCTTAGTGATAGCGGAGGATGGGGATACGCAGTATTTT.

The rearrangement joins TRBV15 to TRBJ2-3; 7 bases fit TRBD2. The ends lost 1 base at V and 3 bases at J; junction bases unmatched: 1. From germline, CDR1 is LNHNV and CDR2 YYDKDF (reference sequence). The CDR3 is 14 residues long. CDR3 sequence (DNA): TGTGCCACCAGCAGAGGGCGGGGGACAGATACGCAGTATTTT. This translates into CATSRGRGTDTQYF.

The V and J genes are TRBV2 and TRBJ2-1, with TRBD2 matching 8 bases. The CDR3 has 17 amino acids. CDR1 and CDR2 from the germline V gene are SNHLY and FYNNEI. Germline trimming cut 7 bases from V and 6 bases from J; bases unmatched to any gene: 17. The CDR3 region is CASNPPGLRGGPNEQFF. The DNA of the CDR3 is TGTGCCAGCAACCCTCCGGGCCTTCGGGGGGGACCCAATGAGCAGTTCTTC.

This clone turned up a few times. The gene calls are TRBV5-1 and TRBJ2-5, with D unclear. The ends were cut back, 4 bases at V and 5 bases at J, with 15 bases in the middle. CDR1 is SGHRS and CDR2 is YFSETQ in the germline V gene. This CDR3 region has 14 residues. The CDR3 bases are TGCGCCAGCAGCCTCGCGCCGGAGTTGGAGACCCAGTACTTC. This codes for CASSLAPELETQYF.

V gene TRBV4-2 combines with J gene TRBJ2-4, with D hard to call. V lost 0 bases and J lost 0, with 6 bases in between. CDR1 LGHNA and CDR2 YNFKEQ come from the germline V gene. The CDR3 has 15 amino acids. This CDR3 is CASSQDSSAKNIQYF. The CDR3 DNA reads as TGTGCCAGCAGCCAAGATTCATCAGCCAAAAACATTCAGTACTTC.

The CDR3 here is CASSRTVLTEAFF. In DNA, the CDR3 is TGTGCCAGCAGCCGGACTGTTTTAACTGAAGCTTTCTTT. The chain combines TRBV6-1 with TRBJ1-1; D is unresolved. V was trimmed by 6 bases and J by 5 bases, leaving 13 bases between them. The CDR3 has 13 residues. Germline CDR1 MNHNS, CDR2 SASEGT.

This chain links TRBV5-8 with TRBJ1-1; TRBD1 matches 7 bases. CDR3 length: 15 amino acids. Germline loops: CDR1 SGHTS, CDR2 YDEGEE. V lost 1 base to trimming and J lost 5 bases; unmatched junction nucleotides: 8. In nucleotides, the CDR3 is TGTGCCAGCAGCTTGTTGGGGGACAGTGGGACTGAAGCTTTCTTT. Translating it yields CASSLLGDSGTEAFF.

The chain carries TRBV10-2 and TRBJ2-3; D not certain. The CDR3 length is 17 residues. The germline gives CDR1 WSHSY, CDR2 SAAADI. The V gene lost 0 bases and the J gene lost 4 bases, with 17 bases spanning the gap. CDR3 sequence: CASSESRRRGSADTQYF. As DNA, the CDR3 is TGCGCCAGCAGTGAGTCCCGACGGAGAGGCTCGGCAGATACGCAGTATTTT.

This rearrangement joins TRBV6-5 to TRBJ1-3; TRBD1 is a possible D gene (5 bases). Trimming took 5 bases from V and 0 from J, leaving 11 bases between them. The CDR3 spans 15 residues. The germline gives CDR1 MNHEY, CDR2 SVGAGI. The CDR3 nucleotides are TGTGCCAGCAGTAGGACACAGCTCTCTGGAAACACCATATATTTT. This codes for CASSRTQLSGNTIYF.

J is TRBJ2-3 and V is TRBV30; possibly TRBD1 for D (6 bases). V shed 5 bases and J shed 0 bases, with 18 bases lying between them. Per germline, CDR1 GTSNPN and CDR2 SVGIG (reference sequence). The CDR3 consists of 16 residues. The CDR3 region is CAWGPFRTASTDTQYF. DNA of the CDR3: TGTGCCTGGGGACCGTTTAGGACAGCTAGCACAGATACGCAGTATTTT.

V and J are TRBV6-1 and TRBJ2-7; 10 positions match TRBD1. The germline V gene encodes CDR1 MNHNS and CDR2 SASEGT. After removal of 1 base from V and 8 bases from J, the junction contained 5 bases not matched to a gene. CDR3 length: 14 amino acids. The CDR3 spells CASSEEDRGEKQYF. CDR3 bases: TGTGCCAGCAGTGAAGAGGACAGGGGGGAGAAGCAGTACTTC.

The rearrangement joins TRBV12-5 to TRBJ1-2; D remains unclear. Germline V gene data show CDR1 as LGHNT and CDR2 as FRNRAP. The CDR3 loop spans 14 amino acids. Trimming cost V 5 bases and J 7 bases, with 17 bases left between them. The CDR3 is CASGHQLASSGYTF. CDR3 nucleotides: TGTGCTAGTGGTCACCAGTTGGCATCGTCTGGCTACACCTTC. Variable domain in full (rest from reference TRBV12-5 and TRBJ1-2): DARVTQTPRHKVTEMGQEVTMRCQPILGHNTVFWYRQTMMQGLELLAYFRNRAPLDDSGMPKDRFSAEMPDATLATLKIQPSEPRDSAVYFCASGHQLASSGYTFGSGTRLTVV.

This chain connects TRBV19 to TRBJ2-1, with 8 positions matching TRBD1. In germline, CDR1 is LNHDA, CDR2 SQIVND (reference sequence). J gave up 2 bases and V 9 bases, and 3 bases lay outside the gene matches. The CDR3 contains 13 residues. CDR3 DNA: TGTGCCAGATGGACAGGGACCTACAATGAGCAGTTCTTC. Translated: CARWTGTYNEQFF. The full variable domain, its missing parts supplied by reference TRBV19 and TRBJ2-1, is DGGITQSPKYLFRKEGQNVTLSCEQNLNHDAMYWYRQDPGQGLRLIYYSQIVNDFQKGDIAEGYSVSREKKESFPLTVTSAQKNPTAFYLCARWTGTYNEQFFGPGTRLTVL.

This clone showed up just a few times. The chain couples TRBV5-6 to TRBJ2-1, with D unclear. The germline V and J ends were trimmed by 4 bases and 5 bases, with 7 bases remaining between them. Germline CDR1 SGHDT, CDR2 YYEEEE. This CDR3 contains 12 residues. CDR3 bases: TGTGCCAGCAGCCCAAATGACAATGAGCAGTTCTTC. Translated: CASSPNDNEQFF.

J is TRBJ2-5 and V is TRBV2; weak D call: TRBD2 (5 bases). CDR1 and CDR2 (germline): SNHLY, FYNNEI. This CDR3 is built from 15 residues. V dropped 6 bases and J dropped 4 bases, with 18 bases sitting between them. The CDR3 protein is CASSALRVLRETQYF. For the CDR3, the DNA is TGTGCCAGCAGCGCCCTGAGGGTGTTACGAGAGACCCAGTACTTC.

This clone appeared once. CDR3 region: CASTKRIRDEQYF. Written as DNA, the CDR3 is TGTGCCAGCACCAAGCGGATACGGGACGAGCAGTACTTC. The gene calls are TRBV2 and TRBJ2-7, with TRBD2 as a possible D gene (5 bases). Trimming stripped 7 bases from V and 5 bases from J, with 15 bases between. The CDR3 totals 13 residues. Germline V gene sequence: CDR1 SNHLY, CDR2 FYNNEI.

In this sample, this clone turned up a few times. The chain links TRBV7-6 to TRBJ1-1; D is undetermined. The length of the CDR3 is 15 residues. V lost 1 base and J lost 0, with 9 bases in between. From germline, CDR1 is SGHVS and CDR2 FNYEAQ. The DNA of the CDR3 is TGTGCCAGCAGCTTAGATAACAGACTGAACACTGAAGCTTTCTTT. This codes for CASSLDNRLNTEAFF.

This chain links TRBV9 with TRBJ1-1, with 7 bases that match TRBD1. The trim removed 5 bases at V and 1 base at J, leaving 2 bases unmatched. The CDR3 is 13 residues long. CDR1 is SGDLS and CDR2 is YYNGEE in the germline V gene. The CDR3 nucleotides read TGTGCCAGCAGGGGACAGACGAACACTGAAGCTTTCTTT. Translating it yields CASRGQTNTEAFF.

By sample fraction, this clone is medium-sized. V gene TRBV6-6 combines with J gene TRBJ2-4; no reliable D call. This CDR3 spans 12 amino acids. Looked up from germline, CDR1 is MNHNY and CDR2 is SVGAGI (reference sequence). Trimming removed 6 bases from V and 2 bases from J, with 5 bases in between. DNA of the CDR3: TGTGCCAGCAGCAGGCCCAAAAACATTCAGTACTTC. Translated: CASSRPKNIQYF.